A single sample is the source of the 9 T cell receptor beta chains below, sequenced in a study of blood T cell repertoires in COVID-19. The data were produced by immunoSEQ multiplex PCR, yet TCRdb's version contains in-frame clones alone and is incomplete. In the table there are 250,000 or so clones, around four fifths of which are singletons. The sample comprised peripheral blood. These receptors all come from a woman aged 70 to 79 with acute or convalescent COVID-19.

V is TRBV7-9 and J is TRBJ2-7; TRBD2 matches 11 bases. Germline loops: CDR1 SEHNR, CDR2 FQNEAQ (reference sequence). V trimming: 5 bases; J trimming: 7 bases; junction bases outside the gene matches: 7. The CDR3 has 14 residues. The CDR3 reads CASSDSGGAVEQYF. CDR3 DNA: TGTGCCAGCAGCGATAGCGGGGGGGCCGTGGAGCAGTACTTC.

The chain combines TRBV19 with TRBJ1-6; a possible D gene is TRBD1 (5 bases). There are 16 residues in the CDR3. Germline assignment: CDR1 LNHDA and CDR2 SQIVND (reference sequence). V was pared by 5 bases and J by 9 bases, with 20 bases between. The CDR3 loop reads CASSLPGRAKGSPLHF. The CDR3 bases are TGTGCCAGTAGTCTTCCAGGGAGGGCTAAAGGTTCACCCCTCCACTTT. The variable domain in full, completed from reference TRBV19 and TRBJ1-6, reads DGGITQSPKYLFRKEGQNVTLSCEQNLNHDAMYWYRQDPGQGLRLIYYSQIVNDFQKGDIAEGYSVSREKKESFPLTVTSAQKNPTAFYLCASSLPGRAKGSPLHFGNGTRLTVT.

The rearrangement joins TRBV19 to TRBJ1-1, with D uncertain. CDR3 length: 13 amino acids. The germline V gene has CDR1 LNHDA and CDR2 SQIVND (reference sequence). Between the trimmed V and J ends, which lost 8 bases and 1 base, there was a span of 11 bases. The DNA of the CDR3 is TGTGCCAGTCTAATAGCGGGGAACACTGAAGCTTTCTTT. This codes for CASLIAGNTEAFF.

The chain uses TRBV7-8 and TRBJ1-4; weak D call: TRBD1 (5 bases). Germline CDR1 is SGHVS and CDR2 is FQNEAQ. The length of the CDR3 is 18 residues. Trimming took off 1 base at V and 8 bases at J, with 23 bases between the two ends. Here the CDR3 reads CASSLVWGGWRKDEKLFF. The DNA of the CDR3 is TGTGCCAGCAGCTTAGTTTGGGGGGGGTGGAGAAAGGACGAAAAACTGTTTTTT. Full variable domain (remainder filled in from reference TRBV7-8 and TRBJ1-4): GAGVSQSPRYKVAKRGQDVALRCDPISGHVSLFWYQQALGQGPEFLTYFQNEAQLDKSGLPSDRFFAERPEGSVSTLKIQRTQQEDSAVYLCASSLVWGGWRKDEKLFFGSGTQLSVL.

The CDR3: CASSRGHYDNQPQHF. DNA of the CDR3: TGTGCCAGCAGCAGGGGACATTACGACAATCAGCCCCAGCATTTT. The chain has TRBV7-2 and TRBJ1-5, with D possibly matching TRBD1 (6 bases). Germline lookup yields CDR1 SGHTA and CDR2 FQGNSA. CDR3 length equals 15 residues. The V end lost 5 bases, the J end lost 3 bases, and 14 bases lay between the germline ends. Filled out from reference TRBV7-2 and TRBJ1-5, the complete variable domain reads GAGVSQSPSNKVTEKGKDVELRCDPISGHTALYWYRQSLGQGLEFLIYFQGNSAPDKSGLPSDRFSAERTGGSVSTLTIQRTQQEDSAVYLCASSRGHYDNQPQHFGDGTRLSIL.

V and J are TRBV5-1 and TRBJ1-4; no clear D gene. Trimming took 0 bases from V and 0 from J, leaving 9 bases between them. CDR3 length: 16 amino acids. The germline gives CDR1 SGHRS, CDR2 YFSETQ. The CDR3 loop is CASSLGPLPTNEKLFF. The CDR3 DNA sequence: TGCGCCAGCAGCTTGGGGCCATTGCCAACTAATGAAAAACTGTTTTTT.

The chain combines TRBV5-1 with TRBJ2-1; 7 bases agree with TRBD1. Trimming cost V 3 bases and J 6 bases; bases outside gene matches: 6. CDR3 size: 14 residues. CDR1 and CDR2 (germline): SGHRS, YFSETQ. This CDR3 reads CASSSRSGGNEQFF. The CDR3 nucleotides read TGCGCCAGCAGCTCCCGCTCAGGGGGCAATGAGCAGTTCTTC.

The sample holds one count of this clone. Written as DNA, the CDR3 is TGTGCCAGCAGCCGTGGGACAGTGCCGGAGACCCAGTACTTC. Translated: CASSRGTVPETQYF. The chain combines TRBV7-2 with TRBJ2-5, with 7 bases aligning to TRBD1. Germline trimming cut 5 bases from V and 5 bases from J; bases unmatched to any gene: 8. This CDR3 contains 14 residues. Germline V lookup: CDR1 SGHTA, CDR2 FQGNSA. Full variable domain (missing parts from reference TRBV7-2 and TRBJ2-5): GAGVSQSPSNKVTEKGKDVELRCDPISGHTALYWYRQSLGQGLEFLIYFQGNSAPDKSGLPSDRFSAERTGGSVSTLTIQRTQQEDSAVYLCASSRGTVPETQYFGPGTRLLVL.

The chain couples TRBV5-1 to TRBJ2-7; 7 bases line up with TRBD2. Germline V CDR1 and CDR2: SGHRS, YFSETQ. V shed 0 bases and J 5 bases; nucleotides not matched to a gene: 2. This CDR3 contains 13 residues. The CDR3 DNA reads as TGCGCCAGCAGCTTGGCGGGGAGGGACGAGCAGTACTTC. Its protein is CASSLAGRDEQYF.